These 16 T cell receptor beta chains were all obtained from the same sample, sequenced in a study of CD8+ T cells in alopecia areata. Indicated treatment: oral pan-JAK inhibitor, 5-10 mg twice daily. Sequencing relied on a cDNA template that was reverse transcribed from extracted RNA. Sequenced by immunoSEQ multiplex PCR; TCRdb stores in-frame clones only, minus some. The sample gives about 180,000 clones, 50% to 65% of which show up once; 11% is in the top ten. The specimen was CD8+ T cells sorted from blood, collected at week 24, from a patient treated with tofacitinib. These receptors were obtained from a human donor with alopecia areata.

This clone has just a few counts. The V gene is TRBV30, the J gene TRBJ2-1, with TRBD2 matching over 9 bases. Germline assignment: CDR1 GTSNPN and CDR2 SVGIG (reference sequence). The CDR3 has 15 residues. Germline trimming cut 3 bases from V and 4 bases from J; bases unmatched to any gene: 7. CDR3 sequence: CAWSGGTSRYNEQFF. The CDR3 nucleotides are TGTGCCTGGAGCGGCGGGACTAGCAGGTACAATGAGCAGTTCTTC.

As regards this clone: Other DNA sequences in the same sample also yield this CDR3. For the CDR3, the DNA is TGTGCCAGCAGTTTACAGAACACTGAAGCTTTCTTT. This sequence encodes CASSLQNTEAFF. V usage is TRBV11-2 and J usage is TRBJ1-1; the D is unclear. The CDR3 has 12 residues. Trimming cost V 6 bases and J 1 base, with 6 bases left between them. Germline-derived CDR1 and CDR2 are SGHAT and FQNNGV.

The CDR3 region is CASSPPTQGDTQYF. The CDR3, as DNA: TGTGCCAGCAGCCCCCCTACACAGGGAGATACGCAGTATTTT. The chain links TRBV7-9 to TRBJ2-3; D possibly corresponds to TRBD1 (6 bases). The ends were cut back, 5 bases at V and 5 bases at J, with 14 bases in the middle. Per the germline V gene, CDR1 is SEHNR and CDR2 is FQNEAQ (reference sequence). This CDR3 is built from 14 residues. The variable domain in full, with the rest retrieved from reference TRBV7-9 and TRBJ2-3, is DTGVSQNPRHKITKRGQNVTFRCDPISEHNRLYWYRQTLGQGPEFLTYFQNEAQLEKSRLLSDRFSAERPKGSFSTLEIQRTEQGDSAMYLCASSPPTQGDTQYFGPGTRLTVL.

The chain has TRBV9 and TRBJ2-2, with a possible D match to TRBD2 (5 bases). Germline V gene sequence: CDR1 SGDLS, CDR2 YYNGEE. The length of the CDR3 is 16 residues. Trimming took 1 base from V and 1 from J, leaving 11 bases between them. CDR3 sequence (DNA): TGTGCCAGCAGCGTAAGCCGGGATCGGAACACCGGGGAGCTGTTTTTT. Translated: CASSVSRDRNTGELFF.

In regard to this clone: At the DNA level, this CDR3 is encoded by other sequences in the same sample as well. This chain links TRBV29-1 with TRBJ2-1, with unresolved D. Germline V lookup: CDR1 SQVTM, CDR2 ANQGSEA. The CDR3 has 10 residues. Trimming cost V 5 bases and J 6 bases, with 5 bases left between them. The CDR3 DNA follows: TGCAGCGTTTCGGGCAATGAGCAGTTCTTC. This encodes CSVSGNEQFF.

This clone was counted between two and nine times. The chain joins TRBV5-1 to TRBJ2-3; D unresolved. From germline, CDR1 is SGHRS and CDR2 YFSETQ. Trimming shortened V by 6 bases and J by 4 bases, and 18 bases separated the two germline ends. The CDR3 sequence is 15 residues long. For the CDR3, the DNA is TGCGCCAGCATGCCACACTTCGACTCGGCAGATACGCAGTATTTT. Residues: CASMPHFDSADTQYF.

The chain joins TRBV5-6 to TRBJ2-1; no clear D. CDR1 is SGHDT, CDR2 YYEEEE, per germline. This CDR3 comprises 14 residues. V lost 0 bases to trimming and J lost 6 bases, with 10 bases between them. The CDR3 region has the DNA TGTGCCAGCAGCTTGGTTGGTCTGGCCAATGAGCAGTTCTTC. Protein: CASSLVGLANEQFF.

CDR3: CASSVQGNTEAFF. Written as DNA, the CDR3 is TGTGCCAGCAGTGTGCAGGGGAACACTGAAGCTTTCTTT. This sequence joins TRBV25-1 and TRBJ1-1; a weak D match, TRBD1 (5 bases). V shed 4 bases and J shed 1 base, with 7 bases lying between them. The CDR3 is 13 residues long. Per the germline V gene, CDR1 is MGHDK and CDR2 is SYGVNS.

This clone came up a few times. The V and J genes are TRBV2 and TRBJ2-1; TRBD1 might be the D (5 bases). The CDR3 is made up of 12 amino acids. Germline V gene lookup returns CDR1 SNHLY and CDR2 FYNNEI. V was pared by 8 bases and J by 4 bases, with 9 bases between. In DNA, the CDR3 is TGTGCCAGCGGAGCAGGGTACAATGAGCAGTTCTTC. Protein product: CASGAGYNEQFF.

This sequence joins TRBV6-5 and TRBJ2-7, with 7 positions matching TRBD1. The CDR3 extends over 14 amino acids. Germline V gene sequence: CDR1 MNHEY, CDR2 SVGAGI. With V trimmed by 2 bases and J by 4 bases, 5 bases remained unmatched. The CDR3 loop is CASSYGRGSYEQYF. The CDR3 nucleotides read TGTGCCAGCAGTTACGGCAGGGGGTCGTACGAGCAGTACTTC.

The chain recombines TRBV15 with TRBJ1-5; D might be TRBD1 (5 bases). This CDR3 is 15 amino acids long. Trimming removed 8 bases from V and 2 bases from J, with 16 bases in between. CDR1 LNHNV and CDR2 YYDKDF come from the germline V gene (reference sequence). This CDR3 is CATGGERAGNQPQHF. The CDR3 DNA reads TGTGCCACCGGAGGGGAAAGGGCTGGCAATCAGCCCCAGCATTTT.

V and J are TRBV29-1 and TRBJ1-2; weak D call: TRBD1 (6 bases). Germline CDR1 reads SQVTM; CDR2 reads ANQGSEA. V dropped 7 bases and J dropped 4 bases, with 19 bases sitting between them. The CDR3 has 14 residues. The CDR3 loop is CSAGNRDTIYGYTF. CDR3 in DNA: TGCAGCGCTGGGAACCGGGACACCATCTATGGCTACACCTTC.

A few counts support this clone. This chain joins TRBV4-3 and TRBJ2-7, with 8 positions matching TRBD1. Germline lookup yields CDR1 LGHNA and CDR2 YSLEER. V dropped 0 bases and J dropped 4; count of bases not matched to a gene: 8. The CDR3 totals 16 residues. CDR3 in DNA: TGCGCCAGCAGCCAAGATAGGGAGAACAGGGGGTACGAGCAGTACTTC. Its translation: CASSQDRENRGYEQYF.

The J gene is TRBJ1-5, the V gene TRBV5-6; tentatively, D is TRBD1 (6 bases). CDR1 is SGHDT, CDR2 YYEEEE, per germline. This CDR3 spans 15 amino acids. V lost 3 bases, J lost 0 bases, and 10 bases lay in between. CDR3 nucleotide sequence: TGTGCCAGCAGCTACGGGACAAATAGCAATCAGCCCCAGCATTTT. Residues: CASSYGTNSNQPQHF.

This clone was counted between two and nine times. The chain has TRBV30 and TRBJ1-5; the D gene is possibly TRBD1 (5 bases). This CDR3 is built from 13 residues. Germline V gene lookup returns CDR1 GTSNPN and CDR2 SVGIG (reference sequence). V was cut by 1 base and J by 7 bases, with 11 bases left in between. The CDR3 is CAWSEGRGQPQHF. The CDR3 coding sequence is TGTGCCTGGAGTGAGGGACGCGGGCAGCCCCAGCATTTT.

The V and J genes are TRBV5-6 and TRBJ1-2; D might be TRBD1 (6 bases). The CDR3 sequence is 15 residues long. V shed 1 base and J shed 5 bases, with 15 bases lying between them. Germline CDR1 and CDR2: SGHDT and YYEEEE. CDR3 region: CASSLQSRDIYGYTF. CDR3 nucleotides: TGTGCCAGCAGCTTGCAGTCCCGGGACATTTATGGCTACACCTTC.